The clone carrying this TCR beta chain was recorded a few times. Its antigen remains unknown. This record comes from a study of naive and memory T cell subsets. The beta constant-region primer was an equimolar mix of two oligonucleotides covering TRBC1 and TRBC2. Nested alpha and beta constant-region primers with the SP2 primer drove four PCR rounds on ligated cDNA. TCRdb reanalysed the UMI-ligation and nested PCR reads using MiXCR and keeps one entry per CDR3 protein. The sample consists of approximately 100,000 distinct CDR3 sequences, approximately 14% of them appearing once. V lost 6 bases and J lost 8, with 20 bases in between. The CDR3 is made up of 15 amino acids. Study findings and constraints: Possibly reflecting memory cells re-expressing CD45RA, a few larger clonotypes occurred in naive repertoires, especially CD8.

Sample: naive CD8+ T cells from blood. The source of this sequence is a human donor in good health. V usage is TRBV12-3 or TRBV12-4 and J usage is TRBJ2-1; perhaps TRBD2 as D (5 bases). CDR3 region: CASSPAGTGRDEQFF. CDR3 DNA: TGTGCCAGCAGCCCCGCGGGCACCGGTCGGGATGAGCAGTTCTTC.